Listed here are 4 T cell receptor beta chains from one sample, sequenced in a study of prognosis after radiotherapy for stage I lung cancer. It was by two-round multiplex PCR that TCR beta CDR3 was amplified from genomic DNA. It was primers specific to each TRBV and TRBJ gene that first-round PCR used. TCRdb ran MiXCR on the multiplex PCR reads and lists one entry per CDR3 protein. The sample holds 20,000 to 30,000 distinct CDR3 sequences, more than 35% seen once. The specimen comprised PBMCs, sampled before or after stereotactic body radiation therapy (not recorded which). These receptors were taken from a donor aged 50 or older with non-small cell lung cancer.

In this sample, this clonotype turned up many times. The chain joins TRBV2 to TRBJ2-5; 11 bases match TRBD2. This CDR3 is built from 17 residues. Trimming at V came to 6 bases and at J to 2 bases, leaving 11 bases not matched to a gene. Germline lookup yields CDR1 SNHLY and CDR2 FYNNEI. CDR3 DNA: TGTGCCAGCAGCGTTTTCGGGACTAGCGGAGGGCAAGAGACCCAGTACTTC. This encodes CASSVFGTSGGQETQYF.

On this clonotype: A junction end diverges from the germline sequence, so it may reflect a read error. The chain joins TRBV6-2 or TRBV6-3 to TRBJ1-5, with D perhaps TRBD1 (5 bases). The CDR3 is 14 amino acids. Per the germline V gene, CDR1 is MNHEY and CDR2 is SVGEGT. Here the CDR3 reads CASSGAGSNQHQHF. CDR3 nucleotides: TGTGCCAGCAGTGGGGCAGGGAGCAATCAGCACCAGCATTTT.

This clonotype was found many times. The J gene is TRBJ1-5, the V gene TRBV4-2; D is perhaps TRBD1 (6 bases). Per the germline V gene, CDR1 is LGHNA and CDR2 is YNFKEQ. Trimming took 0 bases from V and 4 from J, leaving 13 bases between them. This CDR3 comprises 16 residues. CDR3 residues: CASSQDLVRGNQPQHF. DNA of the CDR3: TGTGCCAGCAGCCAAGATTTGGTCAGGGGAAATCAGCCCCAGCATTTT.

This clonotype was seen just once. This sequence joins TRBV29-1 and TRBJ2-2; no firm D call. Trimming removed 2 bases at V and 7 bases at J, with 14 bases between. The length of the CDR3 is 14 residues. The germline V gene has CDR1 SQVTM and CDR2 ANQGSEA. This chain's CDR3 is CSVERQWRGGELFF. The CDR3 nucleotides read TGCAGCGTTGAACGGCAGTGGCGCGGCGGGGAGCTGTTTTTT.